This T cell receptor beta chain was identified during a study of T cell responses to AZD1222 COVID-19 vaccine. Study conclusions and caveats: Vaccine-associated CD4 TCRs spanned spike, dominant at 160-218 and 743-854. Increased Spike-specific TCR breadth and depth were observed after two AZD1222 doses. Reportedly, close to half of spike-specific TCRs are directed against unmutated variant regions. Among AZD1222 vaccinees, only six were seropositive at baseline.

This CDR3 is 14 amino acids long. Germline-derived CDR1 and CDR2 are SNHLY and FYNNEI. V lost 6 bases, J lost 5 bases, and 16 bases lay in between. Regarding this clone: Its antigen is unknown.

Here immunoSEQ multiplex PCR was the method, and the copy in TCRdb shows in-frame clones only, minus some. The table shows just over 150,000 clones, with approximately 90% occurring only once. The chain has TRBV2 and TRBJ1-1; possible D gene TRBD1, 6 bases. The sequencing used peripheral blood, collected after recovery from COVID-19. This TCR was sampled from an adult who had recovered from COVID-19. For the CDR3, the DNA is TGTGCCAGCAGGAAATCCGGGACACTGACTGAAGCTTTCTTT. Translated, it gives CASRKSGTLTEAFF. Complete variable domain (other parts from reference TRBV2 and TRBJ1-1): EPEVTQTPSHQVTQMGQEVILRCVPISNHLYFYWYRQILGQKVEFLVSFYNNEISEKSEIFDDQFSVERPDGSNFTLKIRSTKLEDSAMYFCASRKSGTLTEAFFGQGTRLTVV.